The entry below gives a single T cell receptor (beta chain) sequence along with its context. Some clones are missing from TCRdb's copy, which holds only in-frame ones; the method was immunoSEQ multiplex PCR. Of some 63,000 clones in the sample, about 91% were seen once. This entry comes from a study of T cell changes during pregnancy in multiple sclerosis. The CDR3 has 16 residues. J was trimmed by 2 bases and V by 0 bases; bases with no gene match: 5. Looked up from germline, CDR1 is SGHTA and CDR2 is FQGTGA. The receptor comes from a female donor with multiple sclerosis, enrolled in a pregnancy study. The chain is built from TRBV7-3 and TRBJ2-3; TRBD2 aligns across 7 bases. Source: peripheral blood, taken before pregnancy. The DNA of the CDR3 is TGTGCCAGCAGCTTAACTAGCGGGCCTCCCACAGATACGCAGTATTTT. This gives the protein CASSLTSGPPTDTQYF.